The TCR beta chain described here comes from a study of cytomegalovirus exposure and HLA in healthy donors. Study-wide findings and caveats: High sensitivity and specificity were reportedly achieved when the classifier diagnosed cytomegalovirus status.

This clone showed up just a few times. What it binds is not known. Primers for the PCR totalled 60 Vbeta and 13 Jbeta. Using immunoSEQ multiplex PCR, the repertoire was profiled, and TCRdb retains in-frame clones only, with some absent. The sample yields 150,000 or so clones, approximately 82% seen once. The CDR3 covers 16 residues. The germline gives CDR1 MGHRA, CDR2 YSYEKL. Trimming cost V 5 bases and J 4 bases, with 18 bases left between them. Sequenced: PBMCs. The V gene is TRBV4-1, the J gene TRBJ1-3; TRBD1 might be the D (6 bases). The source of this sequence is a man younger than 35 in good health and CMV-seropositive. This chain's CDR3 is CASSSTTGLSGNTIYF. The CDR3 DNA reads as TGCGCCAGCAGCTCTACAACAGGGCTGTCGGGAAACACCATATATTTT.